This passage covers 7 T cell receptor beta chains from one sample sequenced in a study of shared clonotypes between healthy human individuals. Assay: immunoSEQ multiplex PCR; the TCRdb copy retains only in-frame clones and omits some. This sample has about 2.5 million clones, with around 93% found just once. The sample comprised naive CD4+ T cells from PBMCs. Sample subset: CD45RA+ positively selected. The source of these receptors is a man younger than 35 in good health. Some clones in this sample may be carry-over from other donors' samples.

This sequence joins TRBV7-9 and TRBJ2-7; possible D gene TRBD1, 5 bases. Trimming took 2 bases from V and 3 from J, leaving 11 bases between them. The CDR3 sequence is 14 residues long. Germline assignment: CDR1 SEHNR and CDR2 FQNEAQ (reference sequence). CDR3 residues: CASSLNGRVYEQYF. The CDR3 DNA is TGTGCCAGCAGCTTAAACGGCAGGGTCTACGAGCAGTACTTC.

This chain links TRBV10-3 with TRBJ1-3, with D unresolved. Trimming took off 7 bases at V and 0 bases at J, with 7 bases between the two ends. The CDR3 has 13 amino acids. Germline V gene sequence: CDR1 ENHRY, CDR2 SYGVKD. Here the CDR3 reads CAITDNSGNTIYF. The CDR3 nucleotides read TGTGCCATCACCGACAACTCTGGAAACACCATATATTTT.

The rearrangement joins TRBV10-1 to TRBJ2-2, with 7 bases matching TRBD2. The junction had 3 bases not matched to a gene; V was cut back by 2 bases and J by 0 bases. Germline V gene lookup returns CDR1 WNHNN and CDR2 SYGVQD (reference sequence). This CDR3 is 16 amino acids long. CDR3 in amino acids: CASSETLAANTGELFF. CDR3 sequence (DNA): TGCGCCAGCAGTGAGACTCTAGCGGCGAACACCGGGGAGCTGTTTTTT.

The V and J genes are TRBV5-4 and TRBJ2-2, with 8 bases fitting TRBD2. The germline gives CDR1 SGHNT, CDR2 YYREEE (reference sequence). The CDR3 runs to 16 residues. After removal of 4 bases from V and 1 base from J, the junction contained 6 bases not matched to a gene. The CDR3 region has the DNA TGTGCCAGCAGCGACCAGCGGGAGAGGAACACCGGGGAGCTGTTTTTT. It encodes CASSDQRERNTGELFF.

V usage is TRBV10-3 and J usage is TRBJ2-1; 9 bases are a match to TRBD2. Germline CDR1 is ENHRY and CDR2 is SYGVKD. J gave up 4 bases and V 7 bases, and 5 bases lay outside the gene matches. This CDR3 comprises 14 residues. CDR3 amino acids: CAIKRTSVYNEQFF. CDR3 DNA: TGTGCCATCAAACGGACTAGCGTTTACAATGAGCAGTTCTTC.

The chain employs TRBV9 and TRBJ2-1; the D gene is possibly TRBD2 (8 bases). With 6 bases removed from V and 8 bases from J, the gap between germline ends came to 24 bases. Germline CDR1 and CDR2: SGDLS and YYNGEE. The CDR3 runs 16 residues. Here the CDR3 reads CASTPGGSGALHEQFF. CDR3 bases: TGTGCCAGCACCCCAGGGGGTAGCGGGGCCCTCCATGAGCAGTTCTTC.

The J gene is TRBJ1-4, the V gene TRBV5-4, with D possibly matching TRBD1 (5 bases). V was clipped by 4 bases and J by 5 bases, with 12 bases between them. CDR3 length equals 14 residues. Germline V gene sequence: CDR1 SGHNT, CDR2 YYREEE (reference sequence). As DNA, the CDR3 is TGTGCCAGCAGCCCCGGTGGGGGAAATGAAAAACTGTTTTTT. It translates to CASSPGGGNEKLFF. The variable domain in full, completed from reference TRBV5-4 and TRBJ1-4, reads ETGVTQSPTHLIKTRGQQVTLRCSSQSGHNTVSWYQQALGQGPQFIFQYYREEENGRGNFPPRFSGLQFPNYSSELNVNALELDDSALYLCASSPGGGNEKLFFGSGTQLSVL.